The sequence of this T cell receptor (beta chain) was determined in a study of shared clonotypes between healthy human individuals. Overall study: CD4 naive and CD4 memory each took three plates per donor, while CD8 naive took two and CD8 memory one. Study outcomes and limitations: Larger estimated richness was generally seen in naive subsets than in memory subsets. The represented genetic and exposure-history diversity was limited by the small number of donors.

Execution of the assay was at deep level. Clones were read by immunoSEQ multiplex PCR, and TCRdb kept only the in-frame ones, dropping some. In the table there are some 1.5 million clones, 96% of which are singletons. As for this clone: Its specificity is not known.

Germline CDR1 SGHNT, CDR2 YYREEE (reference sequence). Trimming removed 0 bases from V and 5 bases from J; junction bases left unmatched: 15. The CDR3 runs to 18 residues. The specimen sequenced was naive CD4+ T cells sorted from blood. The subset denotes: CD45RA+ positively selected. The genes are TRBV5-4 and TRBJ2-7; TRBD1 agrees at 9 bases. The sequence derives from a man aged 30 to 45 in good health. The CDR3 loop reads CASSLDARDRDLSDEQYF. The CDR3 nucleotides read TGTGCCAGCAGCTTGGATGCCCGGGACAGGGATCTTAGCGACGAGCAGTACTTC.